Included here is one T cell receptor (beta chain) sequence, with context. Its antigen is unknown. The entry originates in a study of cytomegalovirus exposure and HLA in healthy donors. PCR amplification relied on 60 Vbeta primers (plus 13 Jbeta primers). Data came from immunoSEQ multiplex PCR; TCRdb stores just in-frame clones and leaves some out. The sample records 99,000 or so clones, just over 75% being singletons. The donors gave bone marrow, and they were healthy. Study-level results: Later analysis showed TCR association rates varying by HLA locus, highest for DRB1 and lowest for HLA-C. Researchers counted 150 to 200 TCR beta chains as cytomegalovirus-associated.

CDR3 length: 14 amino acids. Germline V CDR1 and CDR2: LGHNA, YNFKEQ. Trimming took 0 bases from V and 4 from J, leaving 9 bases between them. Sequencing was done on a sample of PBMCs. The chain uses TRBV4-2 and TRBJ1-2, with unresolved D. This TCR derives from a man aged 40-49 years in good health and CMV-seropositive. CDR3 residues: CASSQDRSAYGYTF. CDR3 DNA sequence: TGTGCCAGCAGCCAAGATCGCAGCGCCTATGGCTACACCTTC.